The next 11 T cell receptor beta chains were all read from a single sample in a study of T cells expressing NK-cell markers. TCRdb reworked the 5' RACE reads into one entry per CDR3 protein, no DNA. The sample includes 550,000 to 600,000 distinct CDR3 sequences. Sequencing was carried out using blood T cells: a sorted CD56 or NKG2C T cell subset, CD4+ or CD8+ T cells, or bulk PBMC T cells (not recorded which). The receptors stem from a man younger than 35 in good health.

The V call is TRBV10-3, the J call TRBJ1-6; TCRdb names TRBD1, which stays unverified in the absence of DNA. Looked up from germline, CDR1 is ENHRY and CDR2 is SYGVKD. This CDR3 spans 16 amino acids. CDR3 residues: CAISDGTGGPRSTLHF.

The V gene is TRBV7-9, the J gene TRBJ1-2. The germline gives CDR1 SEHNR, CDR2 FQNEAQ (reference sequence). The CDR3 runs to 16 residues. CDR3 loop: CASSSRGRSSFYGYTF.

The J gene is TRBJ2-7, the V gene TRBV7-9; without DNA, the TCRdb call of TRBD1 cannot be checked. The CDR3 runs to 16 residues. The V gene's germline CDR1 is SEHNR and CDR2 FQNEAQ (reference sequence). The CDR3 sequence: CASSGQVGSFGPEQYF.

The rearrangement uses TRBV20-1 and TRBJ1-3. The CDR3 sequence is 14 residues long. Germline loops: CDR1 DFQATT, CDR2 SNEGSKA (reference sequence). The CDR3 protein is CSARAGTDGNTIYF.

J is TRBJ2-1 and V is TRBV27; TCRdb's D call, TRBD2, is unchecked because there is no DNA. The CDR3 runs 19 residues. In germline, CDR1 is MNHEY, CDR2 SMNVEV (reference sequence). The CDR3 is CASSSLLLNREVPYNEQFF.

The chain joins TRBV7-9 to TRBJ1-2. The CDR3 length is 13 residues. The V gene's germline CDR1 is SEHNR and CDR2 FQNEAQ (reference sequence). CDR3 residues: CASSLASRNGYTF.

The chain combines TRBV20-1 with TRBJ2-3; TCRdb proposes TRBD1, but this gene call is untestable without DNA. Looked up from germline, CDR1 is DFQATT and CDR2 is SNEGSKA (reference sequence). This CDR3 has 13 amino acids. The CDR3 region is CSARQGSTDTQYF.

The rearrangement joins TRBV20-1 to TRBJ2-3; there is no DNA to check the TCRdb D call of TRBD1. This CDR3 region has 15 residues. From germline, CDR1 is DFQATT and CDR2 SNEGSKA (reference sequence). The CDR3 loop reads CSALRDRGRPDTQYF.

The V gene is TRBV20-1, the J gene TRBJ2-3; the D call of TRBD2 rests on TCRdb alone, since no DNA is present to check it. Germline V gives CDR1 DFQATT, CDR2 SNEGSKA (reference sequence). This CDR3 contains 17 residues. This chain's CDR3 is CSARDPGSAGDADTQYF.

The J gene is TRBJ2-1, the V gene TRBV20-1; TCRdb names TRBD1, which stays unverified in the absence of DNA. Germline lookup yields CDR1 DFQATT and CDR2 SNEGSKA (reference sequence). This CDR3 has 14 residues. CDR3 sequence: CSASWAPPRGEQFF.

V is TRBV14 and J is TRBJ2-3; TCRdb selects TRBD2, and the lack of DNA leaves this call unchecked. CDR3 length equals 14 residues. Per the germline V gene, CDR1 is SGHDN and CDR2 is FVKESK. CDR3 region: CASSQGLNTDTQYF.